A single sample gave rise to the 10 T cell receptor beta chains below, sequenced in a study of metastatic and nonmetastatic thyroid tumors. TCRdb reanalyzed the PCR reads via MiXCR. The data contain tens of thousands of clones, roughly a fifth of them seen just once; the ten biggest clones take up roughly 22%. Patients had received no treatment of any kind before thyroid surgery. Material for sequencing was blood. The source is a female donor with papillary thyroid cancer or a benign thyroid nodule (not recorded which). Some clones in this sample may be carry-over from other donors' samples.

This clone has a count of ten or more. This specimen includes other DNA sequences encoding the same CDR3. This chain links TRBV24-1 with TRBJ2-3; either TRBD1 or TRBD2 may supply D (6 bases each). The germline gives CDR1 KGHDR, CDR2 SFDVKD. CDR3 size: 14 residues. V lost 6 bases, J lost 9 bases, and 18 bases lay in between. CDR3 sequence: CATSQSGSQGTQYF. Here the CDR3 DNA reads TGTGCCACCAGTCAAAGCGGGTCCCAGGGGACGCAGTATTTT.

A word on this clone: A read error may be the cause here, since a much bigger clone is one base away. This sequence joins TRBV4-2 and TRBJ2-5, with D possibly called TRBD1 or TRBD2 (6 bases each). CDR3 length: 17 residues. Germline CDR1 LGHNA, CDR2 YNFKEQ. V was clipped by 4 bases and J by 7 bases, with 25 bases between them. CDR3 loop: CASSPTNGGTSLATQYF. The CDR3 DNA reads TGTGCCAGCAGCCCGACTAACGGGGGCACCTCTTTAGCGACCCAGTACTTC.

V usage is TRBV19 and J usage is TRBJ1-1; D is unclear. Germline values: CDR1 LNHDA, CDR2 SQIVND (reference sequence). The CDR3 sequence is 12 residues long. Trimming took off 5 bases at V and 1 base at J, with 5 bases between the two ends. The CDR3 reads CASSVWNTEAFF. The CDR3 bases are TGTGCCAGTAGTGTTTGGAACACTGAAGCTTTCTTT.

J is TRBJ1-2 and V is TRBV6-1; tentative D call: TRBD1 (6 bases). CDR3 size: 14 residues. The V end lost 6 bases, the J end lost 3 bases, and 14 bases lay between the germline ends. Per germline, CDR1 MNHNS and CDR2 SASEGT. Written as DNA, the CDR3 is TGTGCCAGCAGACCTAACAGGGATGACTATGGCTACACCTTC. This encodes CASRPNRDDYGYTF.

This clone was detected a few times. The chain links TRBV12-5 to TRBJ1-5, with TRBD1 matching 8 bases. The germline gives CDR1 LGHNT, CDR2 FRNRAP. This CDR3 has 16 residues. V was pared by 4 bases and J by 6 bases, with 11 bases of the junction left unmatched. In DNA, the CDR3 is TGTGCTAGTGGTTACGCCCCGACAGGGGTGGGTCAGCCCCAGCATTTT. This translates into CASGYAPTGVGQPQHF.

The CDR3 reads CASSQFDPGQGVVEQYF. In DNA, the CDR3 is TGCGCCAGCAGCCAATTTGACCCGGGACAGGGGGTTGTCGAGCAGTACTTC. V gene TRBV4-1 combines with J gene TRBJ2-7; 11 bases align to TRBD1. The CDR3 runs 17 residues. After removal of 2 bases from V and 6 bases from J, the junction contained 12 bases not matched to a gene. CDR1 MGHRA and CDR2 YSYEKL come from the germline V gene.

This chain joins TRBV19 and TRBJ1-6; D call uncertain. From germline, CDR1 is LNHDA and CDR2 SQIVND (reference sequence). The CDR3 has 13 residues. V lost 0 bases, J lost 9 bases, and 6 bases lay in between. In DNA form, the CDR3 reads TGTGCCAGTAGTATAGATCGGCTTTCACCCCTCCACTTT. This codes for CASSIDRLSPLHF.

The V and J genes are TRBV6-2 or TRBV6-3 and TRBJ2-3; TRBD2 matches 8 bases. Germline trimming cut 2 bases from V and 3 bases from J; bases unmatched to any gene: 4. There are 15 residues in the CDR3. Germline assignment: CDR1 MNHEY and CDR2 SVGEGT. CDR3 coding DNA: TGTGCCAGCAGTTACCTAGCGGGCAGTACAGATACGCAGTATTTT. Its protein is CASSYLAGSTDTQYF.

The V gene is TRBV27, the J gene TRBJ2-3; the D gene is possibly TRBD2 (6 bases). V lost 6 bases to trimming and J lost 0 bases, with 19 bases between them. This CDR3 comprises 17 residues. Looked up from germline, CDR1 is MNHEY and CDR2 is SMNVEV (reference sequence). The CDR3 spells CASRTRLGISSTDTQYF. Here the CDR3 DNA reads TGTGCCAGCAGAACCAGACTAGGGATATCTAGCACAGATACGCAGTATTTT.

This clone showed up many times. A much larger clone lies one base from this, so it may be a read error. The V and J genes are TRBV4-3 and TRBJ1-4; no firm D call. Germline CDR1 LGHNA, CDR2 YSLEER. This CDR3 has 15 amino acids. The CDR3 DNA reads TGCGCCAGCGGCCAACAACCGACGGGAATCGAAAAACTGTTTTTT. It codes for CASGQQPTGIEKLFF.